A selection of T cell receptor beta chains follows, all from one sample in a study of blood T cells in healthy people across ages. Via MiXCR, TCRdb re-called the 5' RACE reads, giving one row per CDR3 protein. Of 650,000 to 800,000 distinct CDR3 sequences in the sample, under 65% were seen once. Sequenced input: blood. The source of these receptors is an elderly woman in good health. The conserved cysteine and the conserved F or W are not part of the CDR3 here. Fields, in order: J gene, V gene, CDR3 protein.

TRBJ1-6 | TRBV6-6 | ASRMGQDNSPLH
TRBJ2-1 | TRBV12-3/TRBV12-4 | ASSRPSGTSIHEQF
- | TRBV29-1 | SVRLADNPKTQY
TRBJ1-6 | TRBV25-1 | ASRPSQGTGSPLH
TRBJ2-1 | TRBV7-2 | ASSRLIKEQF
TRBJ1-2 | TRBV2 | AETGRSSSYGYT
TRBJ2-7 | TRBV7-9 | ASSLEAGKNEQY
TRBJ2-4 | TRBV7-9 | ASSPPGQLNIQY
TRBJ1-4 | TRBV20-1 | SARDLGGRNEKLF
TRBJ2-1 | TRBV3-1 | ASSPKKRNNEQF
TRBJ2-1 | TRBV4-1 | ASSQDWPGRMNEQF
TRBJ1-4 | TRBV20-1 | SARVWAVNEKLF
TRBJ2-7 | TRBV5-1 | ASRRLAGTATYEQY
TRBJ2-6 | TRBV12-3/TRBV12-4 | ASTRTATRSGANVLT
TRBJ2-5 | TRBV29-1 | SVEIPGGETQY
TRBJ1-5 | TRBV15 | ATSRGGVGRSLIGGQPQH
TRBJ2-1 | TRBV5-1 | ASSLALGSREEQF
TRBJ1-4 | TRBV7-2 | ASSLGDRLAEKLF
TRBJ1-6 | TRBV6-2/TRBV6-3 | ASRTGTDNSPLH
TRBJ2-3 | TRBV7-2 | ASSPIVNREDTQY
TRBJ2-7 | TRBV5-1 | ASSISSGSGYEQY
TRBJ2-3 | TRBV5-1 | ASSTAGADTQY
TRBJ1-3 | TRBV4-2 | ASSQVGGILNTIY
TRBJ2-3 | TRBV7-2 | ASSQDWMTTDTQY
TRBJ2-1 | TRBV2 | ASRGDFNEQF
TRBJ2-7 | TRBV24-1 | ATSDPQTYEQY
TRBJ2-7 | TRBV5-1 | ASSLTGRSSYEQY
TRBJ2-7 | TRBV3-1 | ASSQRQGLGHYNEQY
TRBJ2-7 | TRBV4-1 | ASSQGTSGTYEQY
TRBJ2-7 | TRBV5-1 | ASSYGGDTYEQY
- | TRBV7-2 | ASSLGPELWETQY
TRBJ2-5 | TRBV10-3 | AISARDLQETQY
TRBJ2-1 | TRBV5-1 | ASSWGYDNEQF
TRBJ2-3 | TRBV7-2 | ASGTSAPTDTQY
TRBJ2-4 | TRBV10-3 | AATGAKGANIQY
TRBJ2-3 | TRBV28 | ASSFQSDTDTQY
TRBJ1-1 | TRBV2 | ASSGTFQGRAF
TRBJ1-1 | TRBV28 | ASSLFPEAF
TRBJ2-7 | TRBV5-6 | ASSWSGLEQY
TRBJ2-7 | TRBV27 | ASSFRDSYEQY
TRBJ2-1 | TRBV20-1 | SATGTEQF
TRBJ2-7 | TRBV7-9 | ASSLARRHEDSYEQY
TRBJ1-5 | TRBV20-1 | SARAGGAGQPQH
TRBJ1-1 | TRBV29-1 | SVEGLGGWNTEAF
TRBJ2-7 | TRBV9 | ASSEGGLSYEQY
TRBJ2-6 | TRBV29-1 | SVESQGNVLT
TRBJ1-6 | TRBV25-1 | ASSQQMGQFNSPLH
- | TRBV29-1 | SVELDSYEQY
TRBJ1-2 | TRBV9 | ASSAGQSANYGYT